The 5 T cell receptor beta chains presented below share a single source sample, sequenced in a study of CD8+ T cells in alopecia areata. After pooling, cutaneous lymph node cells were sorted with CD4, CD8alpha, NKG2D, NKG2ACE and other markers. RNA was extracted and reverse transcribed into cDNA as the sequencing template. Clones were read by immunoSEQ multiplex PCR, and TCRdb kept only the in-frame ones, dropping some. The data show 270,000 or so clones, with none appearing a single time. Input material: CD4+ T cells sorted from a lymph node. These receptor sequences come from a C3H/HeJ mouse with alopecia areata. The strain's MHC haplotype is H2-k.

As to this clone: The gene names given are mouse names. The CDR3 end is not reached by the read, which stops 4 residues before it; the germline J gene fills it in. The genes are TRBV31 and TRBJ2-2, with D perhaps TRBD1 (5 bases). CDR1 GKSSPN and CDR2 SITVG come from the germline V gene. This CDR3 comprises 12 residues. Trimming removed 3 bases at V and 6 bases at J, with 8 bases between. Here the CDR3 reads CAWSPGSGQLYF. The covered CDR3 bases are TGTGCCTGGAGCCCAGGGTCCGGG.

Remarks on this clone: Gene labels here are mouse ones. The sequenced fragment ends 4 residues before the CDR3 boundary, so the rest is inferred from the germline J gene. The chain joins TRBV5 to TRBJ2-5; possibly TRBD1 for D (6 bases). The CDR3 runs to 15 residues. Germline CDR1 reads LGHNA; CDR2 reads YNLKQL (reference sequence). The germline V and J ends were trimmed by 0 bases and 2 bases, with 9 bases remaining between them. The part of the CDR3 DNA that was read is TGTGCCAGCAGCCAAGATCAGGGGATCCAAGAC. It codes for CASSQDQGIQD. In full, the CDR3 is CASSQDQGIQDTQYF.

This clone came up a few times. Gene names are mouse gene names. Read data end 4 residues before the CDR3 end; the end is taken from the germline J gene. V gene TRBV13-1 combines with J gene TRBJ2-1; 9 bases match TRBD2. Germline V lookup: CDR1 NSHNY, CDR2 SYGAGN. The CDR3 has 15 amino acids. The V gene end was trimmed by 1 base and the J gene end by 3 bases; junction bases not matched to a gene: 2. The sequenced CDR3 bases are TGTGCCAGCAGTGATTACTGGGGGGCCTATGCT. It is translated as CASSDYWGAYA. The full CDR3 protein reads CASSDYWGAYAEQFF.

This clone came up many times. Genes and germline come from the mouse. The read ends 4 residues shy of where the CDR3 ends; the end is completed using the germline J gene. The chain links TRBV17 to TRBJ2-2; possibly TRBD1 for D (7 bases). The CDR3 consists of 17 residues. Germline CDR1 reads MNHDT; CDR2 reads YYDKIL. Trimming stripped 2 bases from V and 4 bases from J, with 17 bases between. CDR3 DNA (partial): TGTGCTAGCAGTAGACCCGAGAGGGGGCAGGGCACCGGG. Translated, it gives CASSRPERGQGTG. The entire CDR3 protein reads CASSRPERGQGTGQLYF.

With regard to this clone: The germline and genes are mouse ones. The read ends 4 residues shy of where the CDR3 ends; the end is completed using the germline J gene. At the DNA level, this CDR3 is encoded by other sequences in the same sample as well. The chain employs TRBV13-1 and TRBJ1-1; 7 bases align to TRBD1. CDR1 and CDR2 (germline): NSHNY, SYGAGN. Germline trimming cut 2 bases from V and 0 bases from J; bases unmatched to any gene: 1. The CDR3 length is 14 residues. Partial CDR3 DNA: TGTGCCAGCAGTGAAGGGACAGCAAACACA. The encoded protein is CASSEGTANT. The whole CDR3 is CASSEGTANTEVFF.